Following are 21 T cell receptor beta chains from one sample sequenced in a study of early T cells in non-severe SARS-CoV-2 infection. Using its own MiXCR run on the 5' RACE reads, TCRdb lists one record per CDR3 protein. The sample has nearly 110,000 distinct CDR3 sequences, 11% seen once. Sequencing was done on a sample of whole blood. The source is an adult who was a healthcare worker with PCR-confirmed SARS-CoV-2 infection or an uninfected control (not recorded which).

The chain couples TRBV28 to TRBJ1-5, with TRBD1 as a possible D gene (6 bases). V was clipped by 6 bases and J by 5 bases, with 14 bases between them. The CDR3 is made up of 14 amino acids. Germline loops: CDR1 MDHEN, CDR2 SYDVKM. CDR3 nucleotide sequence: TGTGCCAGCAGAATAGGGACACTTCATCAGCCCCAGCATTTT. Protein product: CASRIGTLHQPQHF. Full variable domain (rest looked up from reference TRBV28 and TRBJ1-5): DVKVTQSSRYLVKRTGEKVFLECVQDMDHENMFWYRQDPGLGLRLIYFSYDVKMKEKGDIPEGYSVSREKKERFSLILESASTNQTSMYLCASRIGTLHQPQHFGDGTRLSIL.

The V and J genes are TRBV5-5 and TRBJ2-7; D is unresolved. With 4 bases removed from V and 7 bases from J, the gap between germline ends came to 21 bases. The CDR3 is 15 residues long. Germline CDR1 is SGHKS and CDR2 is YYEKEE (reference sequence). The CDR3 reads CASSATTPVSWEQYF. CDR3 nucleotides: TGTGCCAGCAGCGCCACGACCCCCGTTTCGTGGGAGCAGTACTTC.

This clonotype was seen a handful of times. The rearrangement uses TRBV6-5 and TRBJ2-7; 7 bases are shared with TRBD2. This CDR3 region has 16 residues. Germline CDR1 MNHEY, CDR2 SVGAGI. V trimming: 3 bases; J trimming: 1 base; junction bases outside the gene matches: 9. CDR3 in amino acids: CASSYRGGSPSYEQYF. For the CDR3, the DNA is TGTGCCAGCAGTTATAGGGGCGGGAGCCCTTCCTACGAGCAGTACTTC.

J is TRBJ2-7 and V is TRBV2; D possibly matches TRBD1 or TRBD2 (5 bases each). V gave up 8 bases and J gave up 2 bases, with 10 bases separating them. Germline lookup yields CDR1 SNHLY and CDR2 FYNNEI. There are 12 residues in the CDR3. Written as DNA, the CDR3 is TGTGCCAGCGGGGACGCCGCCTACGAGCAGTACTTC. This sequence encodes CASGDAAYEQYF.

This clonotype was observed many times. The genes are TRBV29-1 and TRBJ2-1; 11 bases line up with TRBD2. Germline V lookup: CDR1 SQVTM, CDR2 ANQGSEA. There are 16 residues in the CDR3. The V segment lost 1 base and the J segment 8 bases; nucleotides outside the gene matches: 10. The CDR3 here is CSVEAETSGSFDEQFF. Here the CDR3 DNA reads TGCAGCGTTGAAGCCGAAACTAGCGGGAGTTTCGATGAGCAGTTCTTC.

This clonotype occurred many times. The chain uses TRBV20-1 and TRBJ1-2; 9 bases align to TRBD1. The CDR3 sequence is 15 residues long. The J segment lost 4 bases and the V segment lost 3 bases, leaving 9 bases of the junction unmatched. Per germline, CDR1 DFQATT and CDR2 SNEGSKA (reference sequence). The CDR3 bases are TGCAGTGCTAGTGTCGGGACAGGGATTTCCTATGGCTACACCTTC. As protein: CSASVGTGISYGYTF.

The gene calls are TRBV10-3 and TRBJ2-7; D remains ambiguous. The CDR3 spans 16 residues. Trimming pared 2 bases from V and 0 bases from J, leaving 14 bases between. Germline CDR1 ENHRY, CDR2 SYGVKD. Here the CDR3 DNA reads TGTGCCATCAGTGAGCTCGGCTACCAAAGCTCCTACGAGCAGTACTTC. The encoded protein is CAISELGYQSSYEQYF.

This clonotype was picked up a small number of times. The rearrangement joins TRBV19 to TRBJ2-2, with D tentatively TRBD2 (5 bases). The CDR3 runs to 15 residues. CDR1 and CDR2 (germline): LNHDA, SQIVND (reference sequence). V shed 3 bases and J shed 5 bases, with 13 bases lying between them. The CDR3 here is CASSIVGRGTGELFF. The CDR3 bases are TGTGCCAGTAGTATCGTCGGGCGAGGGACCGGGGAGCTGTTTTTT.

The rearrangement joins TRBV28 to TRBJ1-5; D not resolved. The length of the CDR3 is 12 residues. The V end lost 6 bases, the J end lost 7 bases, and 10 bases lay between the germline ends. Germline-derived CDR1 and CDR2 are MDHEN and SYDVKM. CDR3 sequence reads: CASRDSGQPQHF. The CDR3 DNA sequence: TGTGCCAGCAGGGATTCTGGCCAGCCCCAGCATTTT. The full variable domain, in which reference TRBV28 and TRBJ1-5 provide the parts outside the CDR3, is DVKVTQSSRYLVKRTGEKVFLECVQDMDHENMFWYRQDPGLGLRLIYFSYDVKMKEKGDIPEGYSVSREKKERFSLILESASTNQTSMYLCASRDSGQPQHFGDGTRLSIL.

There are a few counts of this clonotype. The chain recombines TRBV13 with TRBJ2-1, with a weak D call TRBD2 (6 bases). Trimming shortened V by 5 bases and J by 8 bases, and 16 bases separated the two germline ends. The CDR3 is 14 amino acids. CDR1 and CDR2 from the germline V gene are PRHDT and FYEKMQ (reference sequence). The DNA of the CDR3 is TGTGCCAGCAGCCCGGGGAGCGGGCGGGATGAGCAGTTCTTC. Encoded protein: CASSPGSGRDEQFF.

The rearrangement joins TRBV29-1 to TRBJ1-1; D perhaps matches TRBD1 (5 bases). Per germline, CDR1 SQVTM and CDR2 ANQGSEA. Trimming took 4 bases from V and 4 from J, leaving 16 bases between them. This CDR3 has 14 amino acids. The CDR3 nucleotides read TGCAGCGTTGCGCCGGGACTCAGGGTCACTGAAGCTTTCTTT. The encoded protein is CSVAPGLRVTEAFF.

Many counts were recorded for this clonotype. The rearrangement uses TRBV4-3 and TRBJ2-1; D is perhaps TRBD1 (6 bases). The CDR3 covers 14 residues. The V end lost 5 bases, the J end lost 3 bases, and 11 bases lay between the germline ends. The germline gives CDR1 LGHNA, CDR2 YSLEER. The CDR3 sequence: CASSDTGFYNEQFF. Written as DNA, the CDR3 is TGCGCCAGCAGCGACACAGGGTTCTACAATGAGCAGTTCTTC.

This clonotype was seen ten or more times. The chain uses TRBV5-1 and TRBJ2-5, with D perhaps assigned TRBD1 or TRBD2 (6 bases each). This CDR3 spans 16 amino acids. The germline V gene has CDR1 SGHRS and CDR2 YFSETQ. Trimming stripped 4 bases from V and 5 bases from J, with 21 bases between. The CDR3 nucleotides read TGCGCCAGCAGCATGGGGACGGGGGCAACTGAGGAGACCCAGTACTTC. Translated: CASSMGTGATEETQYF.

This clonotype occurred many times. V and J are TRBV20-1 and TRBJ2-7; D gene unclear. Germline CDR1 is DFQATT and CDR2 is SNEGSKA (reference sequence). This CDR3 is built from 12 residues. Trimming removed 0 bases from V and 4 bases from J, with 7 bases in between. The CDR3 DNA reads as TGCAGTGCTAGAGATTCAAGATACGAGCAGTACTTC. It codes for CSARDSRYEQYF.

This clonotype has at least ten counts. The J gene is TRBJ2-1, the V gene TRBV20-1, with 9 bases fitting TRBD2. The germline V gene has CDR1 DFQATT and CDR2 SNEGSKA (reference sequence). The CDR3 has 14 residues. The DNA for the CDR3 is TGCAGGGCGGGGGGAGTAGCGGGAGTAAATGAGCAGTTCTTC. It is translated as CRAGGVAGVNEQFF.

This clonotype has ten or more counts. The V call is TRBV20-1, the J call TRBJ2-7, with a tentative D call TRBD1 (5 bases). V was clipped by 5 bases and J by 5 bases, with 10 bases between them. The CDR3 sequence is 11 residues long. CDR1 and CDR2 (germline): DFQATT, SNEGSKA (reference sequence). The CDR3 DNA follows: TGCAGTGCTCCATTAGGGGACGAGCAGTACTTC. Its protein is CSAPLGDEQYF.

The chain joins TRBV6-9 to TRBJ1-5; maybe TRBD1 (6 bases). Trimming removed 1 base at V and 7 bases at J, with 14 bases between. From germline, CDR1 is MNHGY and CDR2 SVAAGI. This CDR3 region has 15 residues. This CDR3 reads CASSYLYRGQQPQHF. The CDR3 nucleotides are TGTGCCAGCAGTTATTTGTACCGGGGGCAACAGCCCCAGCATTTT.

The V call is TRBV12-3 or TRBV12-4, the J call TRBJ1-1; D may be TRBD1 (6 bases). V lost 6 bases to trimming and J lost 8 bases, with 16 bases between them. CDR3 length equals 13 residues. The CDR3 region has the DNA TGTGCCAGCAGCCCCTCGGGGGGGCGGGAAGCTTTCTTT. Its protein product is CASSPSGGREAFF.

This clonotype came up many times. This chain links TRBV4-1 with TRBJ2-7, with 11 bases identical to TRBD2. Germline CDR1 MGHRA, CDR2 YSYEKL. This CDR3 has 15 residues. V was pared by 4 bases and J by 2 bases, with 4 bases of the junction left unmatched. The CDR3 sequence: CASSLGTSGPYEQYF. In DNA form, the CDR3 reads TGCGCCAGCAGCCTCGGGACTAGCGGCCCCTACGAGCAGTACTTC.

This sequence joins TRBV5-8 and TRBJ2-1, with a possible D match to TRBD1 (6 bases). V was shortened by 0 bases and J by 7 bases, with 17 bases between the two germline ends. The germline gives CDR1 SGHTS, CDR2 YDEGEE. CDR3 size: 16 residues. CDR3 DNA sequence: TGTGCCAGCAGCTTGGTGGGGGACAAGGTTTATAATGAGCAGTTCTTC. Its translation is CASSLVGDKVYNEQFF.

This clonotype was found a few times. The gene calls are TRBV21-1 and TRBJ2-1. TRBV21-1 is classified as a pseudogene. This CDR3 contains 12 residues. CDR3 DNA: TGTGCCAGCAGCAAGGAGTTCAGTGAGCAGTTCTTC. It specifies CASSKEFSEQFF.